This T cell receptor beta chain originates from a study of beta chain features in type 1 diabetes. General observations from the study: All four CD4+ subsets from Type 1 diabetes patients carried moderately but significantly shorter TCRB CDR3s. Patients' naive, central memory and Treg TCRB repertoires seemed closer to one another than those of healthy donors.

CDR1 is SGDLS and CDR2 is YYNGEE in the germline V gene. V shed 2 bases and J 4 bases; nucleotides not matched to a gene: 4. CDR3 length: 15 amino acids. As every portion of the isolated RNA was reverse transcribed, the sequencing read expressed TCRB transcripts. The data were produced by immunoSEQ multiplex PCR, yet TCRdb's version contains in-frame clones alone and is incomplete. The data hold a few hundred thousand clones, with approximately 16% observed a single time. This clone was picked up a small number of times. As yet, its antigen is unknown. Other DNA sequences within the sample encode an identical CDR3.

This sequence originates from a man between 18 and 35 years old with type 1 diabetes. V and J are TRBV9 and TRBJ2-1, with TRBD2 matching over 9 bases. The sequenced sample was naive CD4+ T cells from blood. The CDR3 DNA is TGTGCCAGCAGCGTTAGCGGGGGTCCGTACAATGAGCAGTTCTTC. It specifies CASSVSGGPYNEQFF.